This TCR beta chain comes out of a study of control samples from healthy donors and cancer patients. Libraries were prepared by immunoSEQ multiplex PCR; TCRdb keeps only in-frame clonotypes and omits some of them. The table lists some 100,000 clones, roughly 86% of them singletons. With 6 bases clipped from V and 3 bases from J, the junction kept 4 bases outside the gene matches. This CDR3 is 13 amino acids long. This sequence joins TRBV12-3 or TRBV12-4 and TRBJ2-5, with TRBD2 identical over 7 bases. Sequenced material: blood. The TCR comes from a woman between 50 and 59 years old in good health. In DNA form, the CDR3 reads TGTGCCAGCAGCTCCACTAGCGAAGAGACCCAGTACTTC. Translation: CASSSTSEETQYF.